What follows are 15 T cell receptor beta chains derived from one specimen sequenced in a study of blood T cell repertoires in COVID-19. The table came from immunoSEQ multiplex PCR; TCRdb's copy has only in-frame clones and leaves some out. Here the sample spans around 260,000 clones, 80% to 85% being singletons. The sample consisted of peripheral blood. The receptors were gathered from a person between 65 and 80 years old with COVID-19, enrolled during active disease.

The genes are TRBV6-5 and TRBJ2-1; 8 bases are a match to TRBD2. Germline values: CDR1 MNHEY, CDR2 SVGAGI. The CDR3 is 13 amino acids. J gave up 12 bases and V 6 bases, and 10 bases lay outside the gene matches. CDR3 bases: TGTGCCAGCAGACAACTAGCGGAGGCGGTGCAGTTCTTC. Translated, it gives CASRQLAEAVQFF.

The V gene is TRBV7-9, the J gene TRBJ1-3; 8 bases match TRBD1. Looked up from germline, CDR1 is SEHNR and CDR2 is FQNEAQ (reference sequence). Trimming cost V 2 bases and J 2 bases; bases outside gene matches: 5. This CDR3 region has 16 residues. CDR3 loop: CASSLRGQGAGNTIYF. The CDR3 region has the DNA TGTGCCAGCAGCTTACGAGGACAGGGCGCTGGAAACACCATATATTTT. Full variable domain (missing parts from reference TRBV7-9 and TRBJ1-3): DTGVSQNPRHKITKRGQNVTFRCDPISEHNRLYWYRQTLGQGPEFLTYFQNEAQLEKSRLLSDRFSAERPKGSFSTLEIQRTEQGDSAMYLCASSLRGQGAGNTIYFGEGSWLTVV.

The sample holds one count of this clone. The chain has TRBV5-1 and TRBJ1-1; D may be TRBD1 (5 bases). Per germline, CDR1 SGHRS and CDR2 YFSETQ. This CDR3 comprises 18 residues. V lost 1 base to trimming and J lost 0 bases, with 19 bases between them. For the CDR3, the DNA is TGCGCCAGCAGCTTGAGGCCCGTGTTGGGGCATATGAACACTGAAGCTTTCTTT. Translating gives CASSLRPVLGHMNTEAFF.

This sequence joins TRBV5-1 and TRBJ2-3, with 7 bases aligning to TRBD1. Per the germline V gene, CDR1 is SGHRS and CDR2 is YFSETQ. The CDR3 totals 16 residues. The trim removed 4 bases at V and 3 bases at J, leaving 11 bases unmatched. The CDR3 nucleotides read TGCGCCAGCAGCATGGGACAGAGAACGGTTACAGATACGCAGTATTTT. The encoded protein is CASSMGQRTVTDTQYF.

J is TRBJ2-1 and V is TRBV2, with D tentatively TRBD2 (5 bases). The V gene lost 7 bases and the J gene lost 10 bases, with 17 bases spanning the gap. The CDR3 has 13 amino acids. Germline V lookup: CDR1 SNHLY, CDR2 FYNNEI. The CDR3 DNA reads as TGTGCCAGCACCCTAGGACCAACGGGGGAGCAGTTCTTC. This encodes CASTLGPTGEQFF.

This chain connects TRBV7-4 to TRBJ2-7; the D is unclear. The CDR3 has 14 residues. The germline gives CDR1 SGHVT, CDR2 SQSDAQ. With 6 bases removed from V and 5 bases from J, the gap between germline ends came to 17 bases. CDR3: CASSLNSVWDEQYF. CDR3 nucleotides: TGTGCCAGCAGTTTAAACAGTGTGTGGGACGAGCAGTACTTC.

This chain joins TRBV7-2 and TRBJ2-4, with 8 bases identical to TRBD1. The ends lost 10 bases at V and 3 bases at J; junction bases unmatched: 5. Germline assignment: CDR1 SGHTA and CDR2 FQGNSA. This CDR3 is 13 amino acids long. CDR3 DNA: TGTGCCACCGGAGACAGGGGCAAAAACATTCAGTACTTC. This gives the protein CATGDRGKNIQYF. Full variable domain (outside the CDR3, taken from reference TRBV7-2 and TRBJ2-4): GAGVSQSPSNKVTEKGKDVELRCDPISGHTALYWYRQSLGQGLEFLIYFQGNSAPDKSGLPSDRFSAERTGGSVSTLTIQRTQQEDSAVYLCATGDRGKNIQYFGAGTRLSVL.

J is TRBJ2-1 and V is TRBV11-2, with 7 bases that match TRBD2. The CDR3 contains 13 residues. Germline V CDR1 and CDR2: SGHAT, FQNNGV. V was pared by 7 bases and J by 4 bases, with 4 bases of the junction left unmatched. The CDR3 sequence: CASIRAGYNEQFF. CDR3 in DNA: TGTGCCAGCATCCGAGCGGGATACAATGAGCAGTTCTTC.

The chain employs TRBV11-2 and TRBJ2-2, with D tentatively TRBD1 (6 bases). The germline gives CDR1 SGHAT, CDR2 FQNNGV. Deletions cut 6 bases from V and 0 bases from J, with 11 bases between. CDR3 length equals 15 residues. This CDR3 is CASSYQGSNTGELFF. The CDR3 DNA reads TGTGCCAGCAGTTATCAGGGGTCGAACACCGGGGAGCTGTTTTTT.

This chain links TRBV28 with TRBJ1-5; 7 positions agree with TRBD1. The CDR3 has 17 residues. Unmatched junction bases numbered 12, after V lost 6 bases and J lost 1 base. Germline V gives CDR1 MDHEN, CDR2 SYDVKM. Written as DNA, the CDR3 is TGTGCCAGCAGCCCCCAGGGGGGAGTAGGGAGCAATCAGCCCCAGCATTTT. Translated: CASSPQGGVGSNQPQHF.

The chain is built from TRBV12-3 or TRBV12-4 and TRBJ1-2; D remains unclear. Trimming removed 11 bases at V and 4 bases at J, with 14 bases between. CDR3 length equals 12 residues. The CDR3 is CASSRVSYGYTF. DNA of the CDR3: TGTGCCTCCTCTCGAGTTAGCTATGGCTACACCTTC.

The gene calls are TRBV4-1 and TRBJ1-3; tentative D call: TRBD1 (6 bases). In germline, CDR1 is MGHRA, CDR2 YSYEKL. The CDR3 length is 14 residues. V lost 3 bases and J lost 2, with 8 bases in between. The CDR3 coding sequence is TGCGCCAGCAGCCAGACAGGACCTGGAAACACCATATATTTT. Protein sequence: CASSQTGPGNTIYF.

The chain is built from TRBV6-5 and TRBJ2-1; 8 positions agree with TRBD2. Looked up from germline, CDR1 is MNHEY and CDR2 is SVGAGI. This CDR3 contains 14 residues. Unmatched junction bases numbered 12, after V lost 8 bases and J lost 9 bases. CDR3 region: CASGTLAGPGEQFF. The CDR3 DNA reads TGTGCCAGCGGGACCCTAGCGGGTCCCGGTGAGCAGTTCTTC.

The chain is built from TRBV4-1 and TRBJ1-2; TRBD1 agrees at 10 bases. J was trimmed by 3 bases and V by 4 bases; bases with no gene match: 5. The CDR3 length is 15 residues. Germline CDR1 reads MGHRA; CDR2 reads YSYEKL. The CDR3 reads CASSPRQGADYGYTF. The CDR3 DNA follows: TGCGCCAGCAGCCCCCGACAGGGGGCAGACTATGGCTACACCTTC.

The V call is TRBV12-3 or TRBV12-4, the J call TRBJ2-7, with 8 bases that match TRBD2. V gave up 5 bases and J gave up 5 bases; unmatched junction bases: 5. The CDR3 has 13 residues. CDR3 sequence reads: CASSGRSGDEQYF. CDR3 bases: TGTGCCAGCAGTGGGCGTAGCGGGGACGAGCAGTACTTC.